This T cell receptor (beta chain) comes out of a study of T cell responses to AZD1222 COVID-19 vaccine. Libraries were prepared by immunoSEQ multiplex PCR; TCRdb keeps only in-frame clonotypes and omits some of them. The sample lists 100,000 to 150,000 clones, 91% occurring once. Concerning this clone: Its antigen is not identified.

This CDR3 is built from 13 residues. V was shortened by 1 base and J by 6 bases, with 8 bases between the two germline ends. Study-wide results and caveats: The sample set comprised mostly white British donors with more females, and clonal diversity was possibly underestimated. Of the AZD1222 recipients, only six or seven were seropositive at baseline.

Source: peripheral blood, taken on day 0 of AZD1222 vaccination. This sequence originates from an adult in good health. This chain joins TRBV12-3 or TRBV12-4 and TRBJ2-3; the D is unclear. For the CDR3, the DNA is TGTGCCAGCAGTTTAGGGATAACGGATACGCAGTATTTT. This encodes CASSLGITDTQYF.